The 24 T cell receptor beta chains below come from one sample, sequenced in a study of long-term antiretroviral therapy in people with HIV. Survey level was the resolution at which the v3.0 immunoSEQ assay ran. Sequencing was performed with immunoSEQ multiplex PCR; in TCRdb, only in-frame clones are kept and a portion is missing. The sample contains about 14,000 clones, just over 75% of which appear only once. The material sequenced was unsorted PBMCs, taken 1.3 years before starting antiretroviral therapy. Receptors originate from a man aged 35 to 55 with HIV.

The gene calls are TRBV5-1 and TRBJ1-1, with 11 nucleotides matching TRBD1. CDR1 SGHRS and CDR2 YFSETQ come from the germline V gene. CDR3 length equals 14 residues. V lost 6 bases and J lost 3; bases outside the gene matches: 4. CDR3 DNA sequence: TGCGCCAGCACATGGACAGGGGGCGACACTGAAGCTTTCTTT. This encodes CASTWTGGDTEAFF.

The chain couples TRBV7-9 to TRBJ1-2, with TRBD1 identical over 10 bases. Germline values: CDR1 SEHNR, CDR2 FQNEAQ (reference sequence). The CDR3 is 15 residues long. Trimming at V came to 2 bases and at J to 3 bases, leaving 3 bases not matched to a gene. CDR3 DNA sequence: TGTGCCAGCAGCTTACAAGGACAGGGGGACTATGGCTACACCTTC. Protein sequence: CASSLQGQGDYGYTF.

The V gene is TRBV11-2, the J gene TRBJ2-3; D is perhaps TRBD1 (6 bases). Germline CDR1 and CDR2: SGHAT and FQNNGV. This CDR3 region has 15 residues. V was trimmed by 4 bases and J by 1 base, leaving 12 bases between them. The chain's CDR3 is CASSSTGFGTDTQYF. In nucleotides, the CDR3 is TGTGCCAGCAGCTCCACAGGGTTTGGCACAGATACGCAGTATTTT.

This rearrangement joins TRBV6-5 to TRBJ1-1, with D perhaps matching TRBD1 (6 bases). V shed 4 bases and J shed 6 bases, with 12 bases lying between them. Germline CDR1 MNHEY, CDR2 SVGAGI. CDR3 size: 13 residues. CDR3 DNA sequence: TGTGCCAGCAGTTCCCTGGACAGTCCTGAAGCTTTCTTT. It is translated as CASSSLDSPEAFF.

The genes are TRBV7-3 and TRBJ2-2; tentative D call: TRBD2 (5 bases). Germline assignment: CDR1 SGHTA and CDR2 FQGTGA. The CDR3 is 16 residues long. Trimming shortened V by 5 bases and J by 5 bases, and 18 bases separated the two germline ends. Written as DNA, the CDR3 is TGTGCCAGCAGCCGGGGTGGAGATCTAGGGACCGGGGAGCTGTTTTTT. Amino acids: CASSRGGDLGTGELFF.

The CDR3 loop is CASSPTGERNQPQHF. As DNA, the CDR3 is TGTGCCAGCAGCCCAACAGGGGAACGGAATCAGCCCCAGCATTTT. V and J are TRBV6-5 and TRBJ1-5; 7 bases agree with TRBD1. Germline loops: CDR1 MNHEY, CDR2 SVGAGI. V trimming: 6 bases; J trimming: 4 bases; junction bases outside the gene matches: 9. The CDR3 covers 15 residues.

The table lists this clone with a count of one. This chain links TRBV15 with TRBJ1-1, with D possibly being TRBD1 (6 bases). V lost 4 bases and J 6 bases, leaving 18 bases between the germline ends. CDR1 is LNHNV, CDR2 YYDKDF, per germline (reference sequence). The CDR3 runs to 15 residues. The CDR3 region is CATSTGGRVFAEAFF. CDR3 nucleotides: TGTGCCACCAGCACCGGGGGCAGGGTTTTCGCTGAAGCTTTCTTT.

The V and J genes are TRBV10-2 and TRBJ2-2; D could derive from TRBD1 or TRBD2 (5 bases each). The CDR3 runs 15 residues. Germline V gene lookup returns CDR1 WSHSY and CDR2 SAAADI. Trimming took 6 bases from V and 0 from J, leaving 11 bases between them. The CDR3 DNA sequence: TGCGCCAGCAGCCCCGGGACCGCGAACACCGGGGAGCTGTTTTTT. It translates to CASSPGTANTGELFF.

This sequence joins TRBV7-9 and TRBJ1-2, with 12 bases identical to TRBD1. Trimming removed 5 bases from V and 5 bases from J; junction bases left unmatched: 6. The CDR3 is 15 residues long. In germline, CDR1 is SEHNR, CDR2 FQNEAQ (reference sequence). CDR3 sequence (DNA): TGTGCCAGCAGCCCGGGACAGGGGGCTAGGTATGGCTACACCTTC. It codes for CASSPGQGARYGYTF.

This clone has a single count. The chain links TRBV6-1 to TRBJ1-1; TRBD1 agrees at 9 bases. CDR1 is MNHNS, CDR2 SASEGT, per germline. With 4 bases clipped from V and 5 bases from J, the junction kept 8 bases outside the gene matches. The CDR3 runs to 15 residues. The CDR3 region is CASSGQGGIGTEAFF. CDR3 in DNA: TGTGCCAGCAGTGGACAGGGGGGGATAGGGACTGAAGCTTTCTTT.

This rearrangement joins TRBV4-2 to TRBJ1-1; D might be TRBD1 (6 bases). Germline lookup yields CDR1 LGHNA and CDR2 YNFKEQ. The CDR3 is made up of 14 amino acids. Deletions cut 4 bases from V and 1 base from J, with 10 bases between. The CDR3 DNA follows: TGTGCCAGCAGCCCCGGACAGCCGAACACTGAAGCTTTCTTT. This codes for CASSPGQPNTEAFF.

The chain is built from TRBV25-1 and TRBJ1-1, with D possibly matching TRBD1 (6 bases). This CDR3 contains 14 residues. The germline gives CDR1 MGHDK, CDR2 SYGVNS. The V gene lost 5 bases and the J gene lost 2 bases, with 12 bases spanning the gap. CDR3 protein: CASSWAGANTEAFF. The DNA of the CDR3 is TGTGCCAGCAGTTGGGCAGGGGCCAACACTGAAGCTTTCTTT. Combining the CDR3 with reference TRBV25-1 and TRBJ1-1 gives the whole variable domain EADIYQTPRYLVIGTGKKITLECSQTMGHDKMYWYQQDPGMELHLIHYSYGVNSTEKGDLSSESTVSRIRTEHFPLTLESARPSHTSQYLCASSWAGANTEAFFGQGTRLTVV.

This chain connects TRBV7-9 to TRBJ2-3; possibly TRBD1 for D (6 bases). Trimming took off 5 bases at V and 1 base at J, with 16 bases between the two ends. The germline gives CDR1 SEHNR, CDR2 FQNEAQ (reference sequence). The CDR3 extends over 16 amino acids. CDR3 DNA: TGTGCCAGCAGCCCAGAGGATCCAGGGGGCACAGATACGCAGTATTTT. This translates into CASSPEDPGGTDTQYF.

The rearrangement uses TRBV19 and TRBJ2-2; D remains ambiguous. The CDR3 has 14 amino acids. V shed 7 bases and J shed 4 bases, with 13 bases lying between them. CDR1 and CDR2 from the germline V gene are LNHDA and SQIVND (reference sequence). The CDR3 DNA sequence: TGTGCCAGTACCCTAAGTGGGTTCACCGGGGAGCTGTTTTTT. This sequence encodes CASTLSGFTGELFF.

This chain connects TRBV7-6 to TRBJ1-6; D possibly corresponds to TRBD1 (5 bases). V lost 2 bases and J lost 7, with 15 bases in between. This CDR3 has 16 amino acids. The germline gives CDR1 SGHVS, CDR2 FNYEAQ. CDR3 in amino acids: CASSLSLRGRNSPLHF. For the CDR3, the DNA is TGTGCCAGCAGCTTAAGTTTACGGGGGAGAAATTCACCCCTCCACTTT.

The chain employs TRBV10-3 and TRBJ2-1, with 11 bases lining up with TRBD1. CDR1 is ENHRY, CDR2 SYGVKD, per germline. Unmatched junction bases numbered 5, after V lost 3 bases and J lost 7 bases. CDR3 length equals 15 residues. The CDR3 DNA follows: TGTGCCATCAGTGACGGACAGGGGGCGCGGAATGAGCAGTTCTTC. This gives the protein CAISDGQGARNEQFF.

This clone was seen a single time. The chain couples TRBV29-1 to TRBJ2-7; D not certain. The V gene's germline CDR1 is SQVTM and CDR2 ANQGSEA. The CDR3 is 12 residues long. Trimming stripped 1 base from V and 1 base from J, with 5 bases between. CDR3 sequence: CSVEGPSYEQYF. For the CDR3, the DNA is TGCAGCGTTGAAGGGCCATCCTACGAGCAGTACTTC.

The V call is TRBV27, the J call TRBJ2-7, with D tentatively TRBD1 (6 bases). The CDR3 length is 15 residues. Germline V lookup: CDR1 MNHEY, CDR2 SMNVEV (reference sequence). The V end lost 0 bases, the J end lost 2 bases, and 11 bases lay between the germline ends. The CDR3 nucleotides are TGTGCCAGCAGTTTATCTCCGGACAGAACCTACGAGCAGTACTTC. The encoded protein is CASSLSPDRTYEQYF.

V and J are TRBV4-1 and TRBJ1-5, with TRBD1 as a possible D gene (5 bases). The CDR3 length is 14 residues. Between the trimmed V and J ends, which lost 1 base and 6 bases, there was a span of 10 bases. Germline assignment: CDR1 MGHRA and CDR2 YSYEKL. The DNA of the CDR3 is TGCGCCAGCAGCCAAGGCAGGGAGAGTCAGCCCCAGCATTTT. Translated, it gives CASSQGRESQPQHF.

The V call is TRBV6-6, the J call TRBJ1-6; D is perhaps TRBD1 (6 bases). This CDR3 has 16 amino acids. Trimming cost V 5 bases and J 0 bases, with 11 bases left between them. Per germline, CDR1 MNHNY and CDR2 SVGAGI (reference sequence). Here the CDR3 reads CASSPEGGSYNSPLHF. DNA for the CDR3: TGTGCCAGCAGTCCCGAGGGGGGCTCCTATAATTCACCCCTCCACTTT.

This rearrangement joins TRBV20-1 to TRBJ1-2; no clear D. The CDR3 runs to 11 residues. Trimming removed 6 bases at V and 2 bases at J, with 7 bases between. Germline CDR1 reads DFQATT; CDR2 reads SNEGSKA (reference sequence). The CDR3 DNA is TGCAGTGCGGCACCAAACTATGGCTACACCTTC. It yields the protein CSAAPNYGYTF.

This clone was seen just once. One end of the junction does not line up with germline, which may come from a read error. This CDR3 reads CASTYPQLNTEAFF. The DNA of the CDR3 is TGTGCCAGCACTTACCCACAGCTGAACACTGAAGCTTTCTTT. The chain is built from TRBV6-6 and TRBJ1-1; no firm D call. Germline loops: CDR1 MNHNY, CDR2 SVGAGI (reference sequence). The CDR3 covers 14 residues.

The chain carries TRBV5-4 and TRBJ2-7, with 7 bases aligning to TRBD2. The length of the CDR3 is 16 residues. The junction had 11 bases not matched to a gene; V was cut back by 4 bases and J by 1 base. CDR1 and CDR2 (germline): SGHNT, YYREEE (reference sequence). CDR3 amino acids: CASSPEGGGISYEQYF. CDR3 bases: TGTGCCAGCAGCCCCGAGGGCGGGGGTATATCCTACGAGCAGTACTTC.

J is TRBJ2-3 and V is TRBV18, with D possibly TRBD1 on 5 matching bases. CDR3 length: 14 amino acids. Germline V gene sequence: CDR1 KGHSH, CDR2 LQKENI. Deletions cut 1 base from V and 5 bases from J, with 10 bases between. In DNA form, the CDR3 reads TGTGCCAGCTCACCACGGCAGGGTAAAGATACGCAGTATTTT. Translated: CASSPRQGKDTQYF.